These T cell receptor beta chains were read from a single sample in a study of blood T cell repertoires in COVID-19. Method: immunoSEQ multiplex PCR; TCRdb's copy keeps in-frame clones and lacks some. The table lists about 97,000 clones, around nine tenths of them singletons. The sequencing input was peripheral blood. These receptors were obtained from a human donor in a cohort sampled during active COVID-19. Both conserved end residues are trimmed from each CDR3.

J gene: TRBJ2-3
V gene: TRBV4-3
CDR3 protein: ASSHVTSGSSDTQY

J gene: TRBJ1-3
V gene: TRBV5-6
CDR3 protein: ASSLAGGDTIY

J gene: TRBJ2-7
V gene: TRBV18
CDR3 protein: ASSPRGNYEQY

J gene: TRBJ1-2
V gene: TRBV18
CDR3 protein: ASSSGQGPTYGYT

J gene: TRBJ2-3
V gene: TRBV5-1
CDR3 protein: ASTLGGSSTDTQY

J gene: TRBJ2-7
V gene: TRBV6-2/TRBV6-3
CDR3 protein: ASSLDRGGEQY

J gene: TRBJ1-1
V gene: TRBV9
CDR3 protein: ASSEGHWNTEAF

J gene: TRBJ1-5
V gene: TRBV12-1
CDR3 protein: ASSPSGQGSNQPQH

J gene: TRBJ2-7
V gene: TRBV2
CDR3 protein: ASSDQRAYEQY

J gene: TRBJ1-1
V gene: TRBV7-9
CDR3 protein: ASSSTDSMNTEAF

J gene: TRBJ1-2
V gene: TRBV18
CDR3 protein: ASSPPGAGGYGYT

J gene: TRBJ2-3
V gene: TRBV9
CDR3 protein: ASSVAVPPDTQY

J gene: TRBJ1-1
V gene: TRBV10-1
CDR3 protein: ASRPDRVRNTEAF

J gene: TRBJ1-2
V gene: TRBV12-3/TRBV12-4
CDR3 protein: ASSFFPSGYT

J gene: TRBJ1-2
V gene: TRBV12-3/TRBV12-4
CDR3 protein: ASSLGQNYGYT

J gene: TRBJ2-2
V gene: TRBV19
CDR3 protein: ASSPGADTGELF

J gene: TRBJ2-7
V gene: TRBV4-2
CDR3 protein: ASSPRTPLVSEQY

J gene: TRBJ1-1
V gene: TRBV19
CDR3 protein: ASSASGRSEAF

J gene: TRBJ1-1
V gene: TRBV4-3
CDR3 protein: ASSQDSGGLHDTEAF

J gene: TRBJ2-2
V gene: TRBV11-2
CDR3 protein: ASSLDPSSAGELF

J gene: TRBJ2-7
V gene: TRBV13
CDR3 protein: ASSLGGLAGSIYEQY

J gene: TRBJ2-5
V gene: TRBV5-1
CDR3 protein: ASSPGHGREQETQY

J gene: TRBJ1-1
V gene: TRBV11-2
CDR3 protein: ASSLDLLYTEAF

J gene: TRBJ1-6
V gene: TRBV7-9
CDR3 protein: ASSQDRERSPLH

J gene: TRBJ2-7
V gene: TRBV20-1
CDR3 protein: SASQGILGEQY

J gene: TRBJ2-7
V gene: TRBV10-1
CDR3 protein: ASSDGGIGSYEQY

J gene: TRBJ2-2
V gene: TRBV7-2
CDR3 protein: ASSLDSANTGELF

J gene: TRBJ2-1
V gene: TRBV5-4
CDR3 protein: ASSSTGGSDEQF

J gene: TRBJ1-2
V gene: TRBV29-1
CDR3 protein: SVVRGTDGYT

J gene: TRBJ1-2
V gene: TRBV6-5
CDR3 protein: ASIPWGGAGYGYT

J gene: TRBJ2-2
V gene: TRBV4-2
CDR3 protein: ASSQIERVRVGELF

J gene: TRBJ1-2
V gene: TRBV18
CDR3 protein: ASSLGTDYGYT

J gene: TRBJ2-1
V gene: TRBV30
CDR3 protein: AWEGGWNEQF

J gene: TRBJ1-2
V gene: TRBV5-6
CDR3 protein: ASSFSGTGYGYT

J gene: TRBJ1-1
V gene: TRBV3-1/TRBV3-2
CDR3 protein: ASSRGGGANTEAF